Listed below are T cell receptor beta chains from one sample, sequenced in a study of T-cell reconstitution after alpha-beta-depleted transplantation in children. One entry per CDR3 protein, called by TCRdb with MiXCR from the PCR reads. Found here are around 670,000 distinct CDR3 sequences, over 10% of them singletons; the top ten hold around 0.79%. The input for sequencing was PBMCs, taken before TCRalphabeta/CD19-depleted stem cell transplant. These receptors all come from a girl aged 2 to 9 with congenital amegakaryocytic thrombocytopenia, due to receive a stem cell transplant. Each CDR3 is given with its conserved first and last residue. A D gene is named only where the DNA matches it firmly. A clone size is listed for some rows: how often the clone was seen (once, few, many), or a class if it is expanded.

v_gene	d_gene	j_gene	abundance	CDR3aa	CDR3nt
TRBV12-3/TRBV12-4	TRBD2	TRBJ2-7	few	CASRSGRSYEQYF	TGTGCCAGCAGGAGCGGGAGATCCTACGAGCAGTACTTC
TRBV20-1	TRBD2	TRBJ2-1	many	CSGLAQDRGYNEQFF	TGCAGTGGACTAGCCCAGGACCGGGGTTACAATGAGCAGTTCTTC
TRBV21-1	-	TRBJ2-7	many	CASSAARQIPYEQYF	TGTGCCAGCAGCGCGGCCCGGCAGATTCCCTACGAGCAGTACTTC
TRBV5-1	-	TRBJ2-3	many	CASSLASVTDTQYF	TGCGCCAGCAGCTTGGCCTCGGTCACAGATACGCAGTATTTT
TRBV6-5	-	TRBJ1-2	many	CASSYSRVYGYTF	TGTGCCAGCAGTTACTCGCGGGTTTATGGCTACACCTTC
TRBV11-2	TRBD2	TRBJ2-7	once	CASSPQMTGLVAGDEEQYF	TGTGCCAGCAGCCCACAGATGACAGGGCTGGTAGCGGGAGATGAGGAGCAGTACTTC
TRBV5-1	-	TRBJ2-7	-	CASSSVEGYEQYF	TGCGCCAGCAGCTCGGTGGAAGGCTACGAGCAGTACTTC
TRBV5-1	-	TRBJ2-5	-	CASSLTGNEETQYF	TGCGCCAGCAGCCTTACCGGCAACGAGGAGACCCAGTACTTC
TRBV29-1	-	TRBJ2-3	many	CSVTASTDTQYF	TGCAGCGTGACAGCTAGCACAGATACGCAGTATTTT
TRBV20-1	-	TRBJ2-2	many	CSARVGDSGELFF	TGCAGTGCTAGAGTAGGAGACAGCGGGGAGCTGTTTTTT
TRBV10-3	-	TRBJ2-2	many	CAISEQAGSTGELFF	TGTGCCATCAGTGAACAAGCGGGTTCTACCGGGGAGCTGTTTTTT
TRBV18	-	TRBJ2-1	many	CASSPLAEQFF	TGTGCCAGCTCACCCCTAGCGGAGCAGTTCTTC
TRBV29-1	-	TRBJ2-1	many	CSVVAPSYNEQFF	TGCAGCGTTGTGGCGCCCTCCTACAATGAGCAGTTCTTC
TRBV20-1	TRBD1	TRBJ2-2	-	CSASLGDSFGELFF	TGCAGTGCTAGTCTCGGGGACAGTTTCGGGGAGCTGTTTTTT
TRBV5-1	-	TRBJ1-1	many	CASSLGANGGRNTEAFF	TGCGCCAGCAGCTTGGGGGCCAACGGGGGGCGGAACACTGAAGCTTTCTTT
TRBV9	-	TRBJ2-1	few	CASSGGGEYNEQFF	TGTGCCAGCAGCGGAGGGGGTGAGTACAATGAGCAGTTCTTC
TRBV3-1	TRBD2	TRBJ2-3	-	CASSPWTSGVNTDTQYF	TGTGCCAGCAGCCCTTGGACTAGCGGAGTCAACACAGATACGCAGTATTTT
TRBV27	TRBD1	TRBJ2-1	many	CASSKTGGYNEQFF	TGTGCCAGCAGCAAAACAGGGGGCTACAATGAGCAGTTCTTC
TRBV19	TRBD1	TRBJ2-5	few	CASSGQGDAETQYF	TGTGCCAGTAGTGGACAGGGGGATGCGGAGACCCAGTACTTC
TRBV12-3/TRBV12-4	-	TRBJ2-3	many	CASSLKAGHVQNTDTQYF	TGTGCCAGCAGTTTAAAGGCGGGACACGTTCAGAACACAGATACGCAGTATTTT
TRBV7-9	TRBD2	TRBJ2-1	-	CASSLVPGLRDNEQFF	TGTGCCAGCAGCTTAGTACCGGGACTACGAGACAATGAGCAGTTCTTC
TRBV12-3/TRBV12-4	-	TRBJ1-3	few	CASSLLRNTIYF	TGTGCCAGCAGTTTACTGAGAAACACCATATATTTT
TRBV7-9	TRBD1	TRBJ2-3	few	CASSFSQGTGTDTQYF	TGTGCCAGCAGCTTCTCCCAGGGGACAGGCACAGATACGCAGTATTTT
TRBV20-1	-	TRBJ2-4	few	CSATSGIQYF	TGCAGTGCTACGAGCGGGATTCAGTACTTC
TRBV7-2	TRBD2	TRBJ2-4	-	CASSLPPGLAERNIQYF	TGTGCCAGCAGCTTACCACCGGGACTAGCGGAGAGAAACATTCAGTACTTC
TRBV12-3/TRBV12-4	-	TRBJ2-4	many	CASSFLGLAKNIQYF	TGTGCCAGCAGTTTTCTGGGCCTAGCCAAAAACATTCAGTACTTC
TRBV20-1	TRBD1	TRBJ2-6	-	CSAGIQGSGANVLTF	TGCAGTGCTGGGATACAGGGGTCTGGGGCCAACGTCCTGACTTTC
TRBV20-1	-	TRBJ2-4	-	CSALKTGAKNIQYF	TGCAGTGCCTTGAAGACGGGAGCCAAAAACATTCAGTACTTC
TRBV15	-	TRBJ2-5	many	CAITEGVQETQYF	TGTGCCATAACGGAGGGGGTCCAAGAGACCCAGTACTTC
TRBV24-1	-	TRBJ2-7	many	CATSGGSYEQYF	TGTGCCACCAGTGGAGGTTCCTACGAGCAGTACTTC
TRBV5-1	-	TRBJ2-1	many	CATTSGTYSYNEQFF	TGCGCCACCACTTCCGGGACGTACTCCTACAATGAGCAGTTCTTC
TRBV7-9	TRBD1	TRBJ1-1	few	CASSFYRDRGYTEAFF	TGTGCCAGCAGCTTTTACCGGGACAGGGGTTACACTGAAGCTTTCTTT
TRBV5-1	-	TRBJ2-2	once	CASSLWVSNTGELFF	TGCGCCAGCAGCTTATGGGTGTCTAACACCGGGGAGCTGTTTTTT
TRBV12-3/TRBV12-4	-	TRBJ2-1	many	CASPGQGSYNEQFF	TGTGCCAGCCCAGGGCAAGGCTCCTACAATGAGCAGTTCTTC
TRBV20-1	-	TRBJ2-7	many	CSARDITGLRDSYEQYF	TGCAGTGCTAGAGACATTACAGGGCTACGGGACTCCTACGAGCAGTACTTC
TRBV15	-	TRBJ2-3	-	CATSRLWGEGTDTQYF	TGTGCCACCAGCAGACTGTGGGGGGAGGGCACAGATACGCAGTATTTT
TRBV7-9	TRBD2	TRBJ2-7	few	CASSLGEREVPYEQYF	TGTGCCAGCAGCTTAGGGGAGCGGGAGGTCCCCTACGAGCAGTACTTC
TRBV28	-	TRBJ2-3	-	CASSVWNADTQYF	TGTGCCAGCAGTGTGTGGAACGCAGATACGCAGTATTTT
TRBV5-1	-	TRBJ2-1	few	CASSLVPLGGSSYNEQFF	TGCGCCAGCAGCTTGGTACCCCTGGGCGGCAGCTCCTACAATGAGCAGTTCTTC
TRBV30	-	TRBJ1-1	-	CAWSVGAGRTEAFF	TGTGCCTGGAGTGTAGGGGCGGGCCGAACCGAAGCTTTCTTT
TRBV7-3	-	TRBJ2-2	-	CASSLQGAPGTGELFF	TGTGCCAGCAGCTTACAAGGGGCCCCAGGGACCGGGGAGCTGTTTTTT
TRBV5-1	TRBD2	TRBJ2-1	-	CASHDGRTPNEQFF	TGCGCCAGCCACGACGGGAGGACCCCCAATGAGCAGTTCTTC
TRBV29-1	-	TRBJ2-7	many	CSVVGDSYEQYF	TGCAGCGTTGTGGGGGACTCCTACGAGCAGTACTTC
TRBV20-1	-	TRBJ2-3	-	CSARDPSTREWNTQYF	TGCAGTGCTAGAGATCCCTCTACCCGTGAATGGAATACGCAGTATTTT
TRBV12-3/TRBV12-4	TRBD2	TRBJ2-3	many	CASSPSGLQYF	TGTGCCAGCAGTCCTAGCGGATTGCAGTATTTT